The 17 T cell receptor beta chains below come from one sample, sequenced in a study of T cells after yellow fever vaccination. TCRdb used MiXCR to reprocess the 5' RACE reads, holding one entry per CDR3 protein. The data hold approximately 550,000 distinct CDR3 sequences, with roughly a fifth observed a single time. This specimen consisted of PBMCs, obtained 15 days after the yellow fever booster vaccination. These receptors originate from a young man who received the YFV17D yellow fever vaccine.

This clonotype was recorded a few times. The V call is TRBV18, the J call TRBJ2-7, with D uncertain. The CDR3 spans 12 residues. Between the trimmed V and J ends, which lost 5 bases and 6 bases, there was a span of 11 bases. CDR1 is KGHSH, CDR2 LQKENI, per germline. The CDR3 region has the DNA TGTGCCAGCTCAGGGTCGTCGGCCGAGCAGTACTTC. This encodes CASSGSSAEQYF.

This clonotype was seen more than once but under ten times. V and J are TRBV14 and TRBJ2-1, with 11 bases that match TRBD2. Germline-derived CDR1 and CDR2 are SGHDN and FVKESK. Trimming cost V 1 base and J 8 bases; bases outside gene matches: 10. This CDR3 contains 17 residues. The CDR3 DNA reads TGTGCCAGCAGCCAAGGTCATACTAGCGGGAGTCAGGATGAGCAGTTCTTC. This translates into CASSQGHTSGSQDEQFF.

This rearrangement joins TRBV24-1 to TRBJ1-5, with 10 positions matching TRBD1. Trimming cost V 2 bases and J 3 bases; bases outside gene matches: 3. This CDR3 is built from 16 residues. Germline V gives CDR1 KGHDR, CDR2 SFDVKD. CDR3 sequence (DNA): TGTGCCACCAGTGATTGGACAGGGGGAGTCAATCAGCCCCAGCATTTT. Its translation is CATSDWTGGVNQPQHF.

The chain recombines TRBV20-1 with TRBJ2-7, with D perhaps given as TRBD1 or TRBD2 (5 bases each). Germline V gene data show CDR1 as DFQATT and CDR2 as SNEGSKA (reference sequence). This CDR3 has 14 residues. Trimming left V 4 bases short and J 2 bases short, with 15 bases between. CDR3 sequence reads: CSATTGTSTYEQYF. The CDR3 region has the DNA TGCAGTGCTACTACCGGGACCTCTACCTACGAGCAGTACTTC.

The J gene is TRBJ2-7, the V gene TRBV19, with D tentatively TRBD2 (6 bases). The CDR3 spans 12 residues. From germline, CDR1 is LNHDA and CDR2 SQIVND (reference sequence). V lost 3 bases to trimming and J lost 4 bases, with 7 bases between them. CDR3 in amino acids: CASSMAGYEQYF. Written as DNA, the CDR3 is TGTGCCAGTAGTATGGCGGGGTACGAGCAGTACTTC. The variable domain in full, completed from reference TRBV19 and TRBJ2-7, reads DGGITQSPKYLFRKEGQNVTLSCEQNLNHDAMYWYRQDPGQGLRLIYYSQIVNDFQKGDIAEGYSVSREKKESFPLTVTSAQKNPTAFYLCASSMAGYEQYFGPGTRLTVT.

This clonotype was seen only a few times. V is TRBV5-1 and J is TRBJ2-6; D uncertain. CDR1 is SGHRS, CDR2 YFSETQ, per germline. This CDR3 is 17 amino acids long. V lost 7 bases and J lost 0, with 17 bases in between. The CDR3 coding sequence is TGCGCCAGCGGTCCCTCCATTGGGCGCTCTGGGGCCAACGTCCTGACTTTC. It specifies CASGPSIGRSGANVLTF.

The rearrangement links TRBV7-2 to TRBJ2-1, with 10 bases lining up with TRBD2. The CDR3 is made up of 17 amino acids. The ends lost 5 bases at V and 8 bases at J; junction bases unmatched: 15. Germline lookup yields CDR1 SGHTA and CDR2 FQGNSA. The CDR3 coding sequence is TGTGCCAGCAGCCCCTGGACTAGCGGTCTCAGGGGGCATGAGCAGTTCTTC. This sequence encodes CASSPWTSGLRGHEQFF.

This clonotype came up a few times. V usage is TRBV6-6 and J usage is TRBJ2-7; maybe TRBD1 (6 bases). Trimming left V 5 bases short and J 3 bases short, with 8 bases between. Germline V gives CDR1 MNHNY, CDR2 SVGAGI (reference sequence). The CDR3 is 12 amino acids. The DNA of the CDR3 is TGTGCCAGCAGTCGACAGGACTACGAGCAGTACTTC. Protein: CASSRQDYEQYF.

The chain carries TRBV19 and TRBJ2-1; 11 bases fit TRBD2. This CDR3 comprises 15 residues. V was clipped by 4 bases and J by 5 bases; unmatched bases: 4. From germline, CDR1 is LNHDA and CDR2 SQIVND (reference sequence). CDR3: CASSTPGLADNEQFF. Here the CDR3 DNA reads TGTGCCAGTAGTACCCCGGGACTAGCGGACAATGAGCAGTTCTTC. The full variable domain, its missing parts supplied by reference TRBV19 and TRBJ2-1, is DGGITQSPKYLFRKEGQNVTLSCEQNLNHDAMYWYRQDPGQGLRLIYYSQIVNDFQKGDIAEGYSVSREKKESFPLTVTSAQKNPTAFYLCASSTPGLADNEQFFGPGTRLTVL.

The chain carries TRBV5-6 and TRBJ2-7; 11 nucleotides match TRBD2. Germline V gene sequence: CDR1 SGHDT, CDR2 YYEEEE. CDR3 length: 16 amino acids. V shed 3 bases, J shed 3 bases, and the junction held 8 bases outside the gene matches. CDR3: CASSSRLAGLFYEQYF. The CDR3 bases are TGTGCCAGCAGCTCCCGACTAGCGGGACTTTTCTACGAGCAGTACTTC.

The genes are TRBV10-2 and TRBJ1-1; D ambiguous. The germline gives CDR1 WSHSY, CDR2 SAAADI. There are 16 residues in the CDR3. Between the trimmed V and J ends, which lost 3 bases and 1 base, there was a span of 15 bases. CDR3 DNA sequence: TGCGCCAGCAGTGATGGATTAGGAGGTGGGAACACTGAAGCTTTCTTT. It translates to CASSDGLGGGNTEAFF.

The chain links TRBV18 to TRBJ2-5, with D possibly matching TRBD1 (7 bases). Germline V CDR1 and CDR2: KGHSH, LQKENI. The V end lost 4 bases, the J end lost 2 bases, and 14 bases lay between the germline ends. There are 15 residues in the CDR3. The CDR3 loop is CASSRLRDRQETQYF. CDR3 nucleotides: TGTGCCAGCTCACGATTGCGGGACAGACAAGAGACCCAGTACTTC.

The chain carries TRBV20-1 and TRBJ2-7, with 7 bases matching TRBD2. V shed 0 bases and J 6 bases; nucleotides not matched to a gene: 11. The CDR3 has 15 amino acids. Germline lookup yields CDR1 DFQATT and CDR2 SNEGSKA (reference sequence). CDR3 sequence (DNA): TGCAGTGCTAGAGAGTTACTAGCGCCCATAGGCGAGCAGTACTTC. Encoded protein: CSARELLAPIGEQYF.

This sequence joins TRBV5-4 and TRBJ2-4, with 8 bases fitting TRBD2. The CDR3 sequence is 18 residues long. Germline CDR1 reads SGHNT; CDR2 reads YYREEE (reference sequence). J was trimmed by 2 bases and V by 3 bases; bases with no gene match: 13. CDR3 sequence (DNA): TGTGCCAGCAGCTCGGGGCGGGGTAGCGGGACGTCCAAAAACATTCAGTACTTC. It codes for CASSSGRGSGTSKNIQYF.

The rearrangement joins TRBV12-3 or TRBV12-4 to TRBJ2-5, with D unresolved. V was pared by 3 bases and J by 4 bases, with 9 bases between. This CDR3 is built from 13 residues. CDR3 sequence (DNA): TGTGCCAGCAGTTTCGGAATAGGAGAGACCCAGTACTTC. This codes for CASSFGIGETQYF.

This clonotype turned up a few times. The DNA for the CDR3 is TGTGCCAGCAGAAAACTAGCGGTTGCTGCCAATGAGCAGTTCTTC. Translation: CASRKLAVAANEQFF. The chain uses TRBV2 and TRBJ2-1; TRBD2 matches 8 bases. This CDR3 is 15 amino acids long. Trimming removed 6 bases from V and 6 bases from J; junction bases left unmatched: 10. Germline V gene data show CDR1 as SNHLY and CDR2 as FYNNEI.

V gene TRBV28 combines with J gene TRBJ1-3; D might be TRBD1 (6 bases). V gave up 6 bases and J gave up 4 bases, with 10 bases separating them. This CDR3 has 13 residues. Germline V gene lookup returns CDR1 MDHEN and CDR2 SYDVKM. The CDR3: CASRTGIGNTIYF. The CDR3 nucleotides read TGTGCCAGCAGAACAGGGATCGGAAACACCATATATTTT. The variable domain in full, completed from reference TRBV28 and TRBJ1-3, reads DVKVTQSSRYLVKRTGEKVFLECVQDMDHENMFWYRQDPGLGLRLIYFSYDVKMKEKGDIPEGYSVSREKKERFSLILESASTNQTSMYLCASRTGIGNTIYFGEGSWLTVV.